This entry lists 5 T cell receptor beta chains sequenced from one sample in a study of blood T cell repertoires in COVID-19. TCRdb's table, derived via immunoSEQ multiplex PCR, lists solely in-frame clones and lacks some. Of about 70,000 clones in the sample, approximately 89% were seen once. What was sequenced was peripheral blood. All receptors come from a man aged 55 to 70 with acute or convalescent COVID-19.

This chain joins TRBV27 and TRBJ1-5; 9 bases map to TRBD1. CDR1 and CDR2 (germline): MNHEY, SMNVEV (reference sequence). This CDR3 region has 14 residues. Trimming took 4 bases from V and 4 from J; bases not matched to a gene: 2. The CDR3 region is CASSWGTGNQPQHF. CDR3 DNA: TGTGCCAGCAGTTGGGGGACAGGGAATCAGCCCCAGCATTTT.

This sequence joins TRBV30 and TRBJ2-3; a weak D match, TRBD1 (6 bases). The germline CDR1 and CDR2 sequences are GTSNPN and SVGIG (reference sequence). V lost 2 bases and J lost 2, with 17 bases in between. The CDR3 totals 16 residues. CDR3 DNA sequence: TGTGCCTGGAGTCCCGGCCGGCAGGGGACCACAGATACGCAGTATTTT. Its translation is CAWSPGRQGTTDTQYF. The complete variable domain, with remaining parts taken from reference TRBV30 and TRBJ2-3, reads SQTIHQWPATLVQPVGSPLSLECTVEGTSNPNLYWYRQAAGRGLQLLFYSVGIGQISSEVPQNLSASRPQDRQFILSSKKLLLSDSGFYLCAWSPGRQGTTDTQYFGPGTRLTVL.

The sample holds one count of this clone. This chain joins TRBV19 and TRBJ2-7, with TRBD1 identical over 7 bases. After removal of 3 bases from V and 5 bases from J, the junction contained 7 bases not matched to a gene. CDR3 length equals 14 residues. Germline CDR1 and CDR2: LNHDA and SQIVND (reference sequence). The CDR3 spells CASSIQTGIDEQYF. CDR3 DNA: TGTGCCAGTAGTATCCAGACAGGGATCGACGAGCAGTACTTC.

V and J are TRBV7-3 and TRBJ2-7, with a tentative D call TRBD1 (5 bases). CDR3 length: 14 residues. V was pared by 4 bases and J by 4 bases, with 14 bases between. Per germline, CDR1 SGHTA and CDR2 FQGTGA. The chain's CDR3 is CASSSRADSYEQYF. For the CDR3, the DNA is TGTGCCAGCAGCTCCAGGGCCGATTCATACGAGCAGTACTTC.

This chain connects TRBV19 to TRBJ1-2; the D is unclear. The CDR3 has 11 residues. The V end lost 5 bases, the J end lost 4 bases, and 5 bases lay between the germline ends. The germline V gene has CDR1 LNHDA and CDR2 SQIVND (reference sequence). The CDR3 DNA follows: TGTGCCAGTAGTGAGTCCTATGGCTACACCTTC. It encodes CASSESYGYTF.